Sequencing of this TCR beta chain was carried out in a study of blood T cell repertoires in COVID-19. Study-wide background: Sample material is recorded as cDNA or gDNA derived from T cells, B-cell-depleted T cells, or PBMCs.

With 1 base removed from V and 8 bases from J, the gap between germline ends came to 12 bases. Germline loops: CDR1 LGHDT, CDR2 YNNKEL (reference sequence). There are 15 residues in the CDR3. The data were produced by immunoSEQ multiplex PCR, yet TCRdb's version contains in-frame clones alone and is incomplete. The sample lists about 150,000 clones, 87% occurring once. The chain uses TRBV3-1 (or the pseudogene TRBV3-2) and TRBJ1-6; D unresolved. This TCR was recovered from a human donor in a cohort sampled during active COVID-19. Input material: peripheral blood. The CDR3 DNA reads TGTGCCAGCAGCCAAGCGTGGCCAGGCGATTCACCCCTCCACTTT. Its protein product is CASSQAWPGDSPLHF.